This T cell receptor (beta chain) was obtained from a study of blood T cell repertoires in COVID-19. Trimming removed 10 bases at V and 0 bases at J, with 13 bases between. The V gene's germline CDR1 is MNHEY and CDR2 SMNVEV (reference sequence). This CDR3 is 13 amino acids long. Under the authors' procedure: Researchers report that nucleated cell counts were estimated from reference gene primer amplification. The protocol was immunoSEQ multiplex PCR, while the TCRdb copy is restricted to in-frame clones and leaves out a portion. D and trimming were read from the DNA, whereas the V and J calls and clone size are those reported in that table. The sample lists about 100,000 clones, roughly nine tenths occurring once.

The specimen sequenced was peripheral blood. The chain employs TRBV27 and TRBJ2-7; weak D call: TRBD1 (5 bases). The TCR originated in a man between 60 and 75 years old with acute or convalescent COVID-19. The CDR3 here is CATSTASSYEQYF. DNA for the CDR3: TGTGCCACTTCGACAGCTTCCTCCTACGAGCAGTACTTC.